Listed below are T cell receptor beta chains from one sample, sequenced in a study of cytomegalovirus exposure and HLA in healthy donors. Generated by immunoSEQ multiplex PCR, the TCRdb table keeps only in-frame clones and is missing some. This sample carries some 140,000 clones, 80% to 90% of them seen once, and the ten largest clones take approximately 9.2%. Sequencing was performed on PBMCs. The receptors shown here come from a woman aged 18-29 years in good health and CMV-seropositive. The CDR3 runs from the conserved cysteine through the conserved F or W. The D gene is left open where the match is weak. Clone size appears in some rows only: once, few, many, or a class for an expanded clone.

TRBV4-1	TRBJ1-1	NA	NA	TGCGCCAGCAGCCCGGGTGAGTCCATGAACACTGAAGCTTTCTTT	CASSPGESMNTEAFF
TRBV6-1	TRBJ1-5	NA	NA	TGTGCCAGCAGTGGGGGGGACCTCAGCAATCAGCCCCAGCATTTT	CASSGGDLSNQPQHF
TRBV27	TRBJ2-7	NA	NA	TGTGCCAGCAGTTCCATCCGAGGCCGAACAGGGATAGAGGGGTACATGACCTACGAGCAGTACTTC	CASSSIRGRTGIEGYMTYEQYF
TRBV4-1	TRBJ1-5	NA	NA	TGCGCCAGCAGCCTCCGGCAGGGCGGCAATCAGCCCCAGCATTTT	CASSLRQGGNQPQHF
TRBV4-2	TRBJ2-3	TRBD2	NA	TGTGCCAGCAGCCAACTGAGGGCTAGCGGGGGGGATACGCAGTATTTT	CASSQLRASGGDTQYF
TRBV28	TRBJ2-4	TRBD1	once	TGTGCCAGCAGTTTAAGGGGGCGAAGAGCCAAAAACATTCAGTACTTC	CASSLRGRRAKNIQYF
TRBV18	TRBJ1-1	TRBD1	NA	TGTGCCAGCTCAGGACAGGGCGGGACAATCACTGAAGCTTTCTTT	CASSGQGGTITEAFF
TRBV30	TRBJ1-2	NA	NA	TGTGCCTGGAGTGTACAAGTACACTATGGCTACACCTTC	CAWSVQVHYGYTF
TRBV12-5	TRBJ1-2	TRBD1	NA	TGTGCTAGTGGTTTGGCTCAAGACAGGGGGCTGGACTATGGCTACACCTTC	CASGLAQDRGLDYGYTF
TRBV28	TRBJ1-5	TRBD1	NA	TGTGCCAGCAGTCGGGACAGAGAAAAACAGCCCCAGCATTTT	CASSRDREKQPQHF
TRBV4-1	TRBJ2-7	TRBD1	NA	TGCGCCAGCAGCCAAGTCAGGGGGACCTCCTACGAGCAGTACTTC	CASSQVRGTSYEQYF
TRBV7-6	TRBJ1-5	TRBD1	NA	TGTGCCAGCAGCTCAGGGGGGAACAATCAGCCCCAGCATTTT	CASSSGGNNQPQHF
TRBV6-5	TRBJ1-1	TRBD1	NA	TGTGCCAGCAGTTACCCTGGGACAGGGAACACTGAAGCTTTCTTT	CASSYPGTGNTEAFF
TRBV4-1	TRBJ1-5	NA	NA	TGCGCCAGCAGCCAAGACGACAGAGTCTATAGCAATCAGCCCCAGCATTTT	CASSQDDRVYSNQPQHF
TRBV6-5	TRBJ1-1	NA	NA	TGTGCCAGCAGTTACTGGGGGGGGAGTTTTGAAGCTTTCTTT	CASSYWGGSFEAFF
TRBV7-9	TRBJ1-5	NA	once	TGTGCCAGCAGCTTAGGGTCTGGGGGGAGTTATCAGCCCCAGCATTTT	CASSLGSGGSYQPQHF
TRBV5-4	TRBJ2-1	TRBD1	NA	TGTGCCAGCAGCGCTACAGGGGACGAGCAGTTCTTC	CASSATGDEQFF
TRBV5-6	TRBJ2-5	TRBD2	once	TGTGCCAGCAGCTTTGGCGGACTAGCTGTGGAGACCCAGTACTTC	CASSFGGLAVETQYF
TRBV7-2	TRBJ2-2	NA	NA	TGTGCCAGCAGCTTAGGGGACTCCTACGGCGGGGAGCTGTTTTTT	CASSLGDSYGGELFF
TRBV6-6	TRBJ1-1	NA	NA	TGTGCCAGCAGTTACCCGCGCGCGGCCCCTGAAGCTTTCTTT	CASSYPRAAPEAFF
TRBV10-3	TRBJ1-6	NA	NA	TGTGCCATCAGTGAGTATGCAGGGCAGTATAATTCACCCCTCCACTTT	CAISEYAGQYNSPLHF
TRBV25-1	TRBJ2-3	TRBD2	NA	TGTGCCAGCAGTGAATCTAGCGGAGGGGGCACAGATACGCAGTATTTT	CASSESSGGGTDTQYF
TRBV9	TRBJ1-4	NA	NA	TGTGCCAGCAGCGTCAAAGGGGCGAATGAAAAACTGTTTTTT	CASSVKGANEKLFF
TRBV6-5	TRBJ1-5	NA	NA	TGTGCCAGCAGTTTGCGGGAAAATCAGCCCCAGCATTTT	CASSLRENQPQHF
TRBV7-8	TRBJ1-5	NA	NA	TGTGCCAGCAGCTTCTATCGTCGGACAGTTAATGGTAATCAGCCCCAGCATTTT	CASSFYRRTVNGNQPQHF
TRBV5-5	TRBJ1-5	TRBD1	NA	TGTGCCAGCAGCTGGGGACAGGGGGCAAATCAGCCCCAGCATTTT	CASSWGQGANQPQHF
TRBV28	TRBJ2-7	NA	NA	TGTGCCAGCAGCGCGACAGGTTCTTTATCGAGGGAGTACTTC	CASSATGSLSREYF
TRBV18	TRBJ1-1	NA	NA	TGTGCCAGCTCACCACCTATGCCTTCCAGGGGTGGAAACACTGAAGCTTTCTTT	CASSPPMPSRGGNTEAFF
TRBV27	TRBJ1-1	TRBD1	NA	TGTGCCAGCAGTTCAGGGGGGTGGACTGAAGCTTTCTTT	CASSSGGWTEAFF
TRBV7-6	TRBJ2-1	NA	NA	TGTGCCAGCAGCTTAGGCGGGGCGAGCTCCTACAATGAGCAGTTCTTC	CASSLGGASSYNEQFF
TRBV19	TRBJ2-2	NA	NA	TGTGCCAGTAGTCGTAAAAACACCGGGGAGCTGTTTTTT	CASSRKNTGELFF
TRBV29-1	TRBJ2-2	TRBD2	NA	TGCAGCGCCGGGACTAGCGGGGCGGGCGGGGAGCTGTTTTTT	CSAGTSGAGGELFF
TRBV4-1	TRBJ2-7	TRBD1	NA	TGCGCCAGCAGCCAGGCGGACAGGGCCTACGAGCAGTACTTC	CASSQADRAYEQYF
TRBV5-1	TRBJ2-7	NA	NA	TGCGCCAGCACCCGGGAATACTCCTACGAGCAGTACTTC	CASTREYSYEQYF
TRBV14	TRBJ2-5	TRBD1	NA	TGTGCCAGCAGCTTAGACAGGGTCCCCCAAGAGACCCAGTACTTC	CASSLDRVPQETQYF
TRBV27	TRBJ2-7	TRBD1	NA	TGTGCCAGCAGTCCCTTTCCCGGACAGGGGGCCCACGAGCAGTACTTC	CASSPFPGQGAHEQYF
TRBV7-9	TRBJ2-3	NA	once	TGTGCCAGCAGCCCCCCTGTAGGGGTTGATACGCAGTATTTT	CASSPPVGVDTQYF
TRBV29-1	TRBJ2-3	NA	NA	TGTGCCCAGGCCCCTAGCACAGATACGCAGTATTTT	CAQAPSTDTQYF
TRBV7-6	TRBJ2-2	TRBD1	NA	TGTGCCAGCAGCTTAGCGGCCAGGGGGCAAGACGGGGAGCTGTTTTTT	CASSLAARGQDGELFF
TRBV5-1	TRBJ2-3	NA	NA	TGCGCCAGCAGCTTGGGGAGAACCACAGATACGCAGTATTTT	CASSLGRTTDTQYF
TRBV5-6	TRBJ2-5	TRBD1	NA	TGTGCCAGCAGGTTGGTTTCCGGACAGGCGTACCAAGAGACCCAGTACTTC	CASRLVSGQAYQETQYF
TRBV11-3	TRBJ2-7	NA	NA	TGTGCCAGCAGCCTCCTCCCCGGGAGCTCCTACGAGCAGTACTTC	CASSLLPGSSYEQYF
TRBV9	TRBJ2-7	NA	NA	TGTGCCAGCAGCGTAGGGCGGCACGAGCAGTACTTC	CASSVGRHEQYF
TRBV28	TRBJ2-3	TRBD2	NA	TGTGCCAGCAGTGGACTAGCGGGGGTAGGTACGCAGTATTTT	CASSGLAGVGTQYF
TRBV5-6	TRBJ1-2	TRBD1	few	TGTGCCAGCAGCTTGATCAGGGGACAGACCATTTTTGGCTACACCTTC	CASSLIRGQTIFGYTF
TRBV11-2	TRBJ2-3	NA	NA	TGTGCCAGCAGCTTAGAGGCTGGCACAGATACGCAGTATTTT	CASSLEAGTDTQYF
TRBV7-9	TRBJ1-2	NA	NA	TGTGCCAGCACAGGGCTTAACTATGGCTACACCTTC	CASTGLNYGYTF
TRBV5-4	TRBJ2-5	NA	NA	TGTGCCAGCAGTAGGGGCCAGCAAGAGACCCAGTACTTC	CASSRGQQETQYF
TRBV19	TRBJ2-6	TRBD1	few	TGTGCCAGTAGCAGAGGGGGCGCGGGCTCTGGGGCCAACGTCCTGACTTTC	CASSRGGAGSGANVLTF